The rows below give T cell receptor beta chains drawn from one sample of a study of blood T cells in healthy people across ages. From the 5' RACE reads, TCRdb called clonotypes with MiXCR, one entry per CDR3 protein. The data show hundreds of thousands of distinct CDR3 sequences, roughly 50% seen once. Sequenced input: blood. These receptor sequences come from a man aged 40-49 years in good health. Each CDR3 is given with its conserved first and last residue. The D gene is left open where the match is weak. Clone size is shown for a subset of rows, as once, few, many or a class of expanded clone.

v_gene	j_gene	abundance	d_gene	CDR3aa	CDR3nt
TRBV7-2	TRBJ2-1	few	TRBD2	CASSLASGRDTNEQFF	TGTGCCAGCAGCTTAGCCAGCGGGAGGGATACGAATGAGCAGTTCTTC
TRBV10-3	TRBJ2-2	few	.	CATAREAGELFF	TGTGCCACCGCCAGGGAGGCCGGGGAGCTGTTTTTT
TRBV6-5	TRBJ2-5	.	.	CASRTGAGETQYF	TGTGCCAGCAGGACCGGGGCCGGGGAGACCCAGTACTTC
TRBV9	TRBJ2-7	.	.	CASSVGGGPYEQYF	TGTGCCAGCAGCGTAGGGGGCGGTCCCTACGAGCAGTACTTC
TRBV29-1	TRBJ1-2	.	TRBD1	CSVGGQDANYGYTF	TGCAGCGTGGGGGGACAGGATGCTAACTATGGCTACACCTTC
TRBV7-2	TRBJ2-1	.	.	CASGRGEETRFF	TGTGCCAGCGGGAGGGGGGAAGAGACCCGGTTCTTC
TRBV9	TRBJ2-5	.	TRBD2	CASSALSTSGTRETQYF	TGTGCCAGCAGCGCCCTCTCGACTAGCGGGACACGGGAGACCCAGTACTTC
TRBV24-1	TRBJ1-1	.	.	CATSDHGGPEAFF	TGTGCCACCAGTGACCACGGCGGGCCTGAAGCTTTCTTT
TRBV9	TRBJ2-7	few	.	CASRTDGSYEQYF	TGTGCCAGCAGAACGGACGGCTCCTACGAGCAGTACTTC
TRBV28	TRBJ2-5	few	.	CASTDPGQRGTQYF	TGTGCCAGCACCGATCCGGGCCAGCGTGGGACCCAGTACTTC
TRBV12-3/TRBV12-4	TRBJ1-5	.	.	CASRLYSNQPQHF	TGTGCCAGCAGACTTTATAGCAATCAGCCCCAGCATTTT
TRBV28	TRBJ2-3	once	.	CASSLYSGSTDTQYF	TGTGCCAGCAGTTTATACTCGGGGAGCACAGATACGCAGTATTTT
TRBV11-2	TRBJ2-3	.	.	CASSLSVPEDTQYF	TGTGCCAGCAGCTTGTCAGTTCCGGAGGATACGCAGTATTTT